The sequence of this T cell receptor beta chain was determined in a study of OX40 agonist ivuxolimab in advanced cancers. Study at large: The treatment was a fully human IgG2 OX40 agonist, ivuxolimab. A partial response was reached by three patients: one with hepatocellular carcinoma and two with cutaneous melanoma. Study conclusions and caveats: More expanded clones were found, on average, in CD8+ than in CD4+ T cells. It was not determined which antigens were specifically recognized by the peripheral T cells that had undergone clonal expansion.

In the case of this clone: Its antigen is unknown.

Trimming took 6 bases from V and 8 from J; bases not matched to a gene: 20. Germline V gives CDR1 SGHTA, CDR2 FQGNSA. CDR3 length: 17 residues. Data came from immunoSEQ multiplex PCR; TCRdb stores just in-frame clones and leaves some out. The sample records tens of thousands of clones, 84% being singletons. The chain is built from TRBV7-2 and TRBJ1-1; 8 bases map to TRBD1. The sequence was collected from an adult with an advanced solid tumor such as melanoma, head and neck, liver or kidney cancer. Specimen: CD4+ or CD8+ T cells sorted from blood, collected in a trial of the OX40 agonist ivuxolimab. This CDR3 is CASRKPGQAAGKAEAFF. Written as DNA, the CDR3 is TGTGCCAGCAGAAAACCGGGACAGGCGGCCGGTAAGGCAGAAGCTTTCTTT.